This TCR beta chain was profiled in a study of blood T cell repertoires in COVID-19. Study as a whole: The study drew acute and convalescent COVID-19 samples from the United States, Italy and Spain. PBMCs, B-cell-depleted T cells, or T cells were the source of the cDNA or gDNA that made up the material.

Germline-derived CDR1 and CDR2 are SGHRS and YFSETQ. The length of the CDR3 is 13 residues. Trimming took 4 bases from V and 5 from J, leaving 12 bases between them. In the source study's methods: Estimated nucleated cell counts came from reference gene primer amplification. Sequencing was performed with immunoSEQ multiplex PCR; in TCRdb, only in-frame clones are kept and a portion is missing. V, J and clone size were drawn from that table, and D and trimming were deduced from the DNA. The table shows hundreds of thousands of clones, with 88% occurring only once. The chain is built from TRBV5-1 and TRBJ2-5, with D possibly matching TRBD2 (5 bases). Sequenced sample: peripheral blood. This TCR was recovered from a woman between 35 and 50 years old who had recovered from COVID-19. In DNA, the CDR3 is TGCGCCAGCAGCCCGTGGACTGGGGAGACCCAGTACTTC. This translates into CASSPWTGETQYF.